These 3 T cell receptor beta chains share one sample of origin, sequenced in a study of cytomegalovirus exposure and HLA in healthy donors. The table came from immunoSEQ multiplex PCR; TCRdb's copy has only in-frame clones and leaves some out. The profile covers 250,000 to 300,000 clones, with almost 90% appearing a single time and under 0.45% taken by the ten largest. The sample comprised PBMCs. These receptors came from a woman between 18 and 29 years old in good health and CMV-seronegative.

The V gene is TRBV12-5, the J gene TRBJ2-7; D might be TRBD1 (6 bases). The CDR3 totals 16 residues. From germline, CDR1 is LGHNT and CDR2 FRNRAP. With 4 bases removed from V and 2 bases from J, the gap between germline ends came to 18 bases. CDR3 region: CASGSRHRDLTYEQYV. The DNA of the CDR3 is TGTGCTAGTGGTTCCCGACACAGGGACCTCACCTACGAGCAGTACGTC.

V gene TRBV5-1 combines with J gene TRBJ2-5; 10 nucleotides align to TRBD2. V shed 0 bases, J shed 1 base, and the junction held 3 bases outside the gene matches. This CDR3 contains 16 residues. Germline V CDR1 and CDR2: SGHRS, YFSETQ. Written as DNA, the CDR3 is TGCGCCAGCAGCTTGGCACTAGCGGGGCCCCAAGAGACCCAGTACTTC. It is translated as CASSLALAGPQETQYF.

The chain employs TRBV4-1 and TRBJ1-3; D is unclear. Trimming took off 4 bases at V and 1 base at J, with 11 bases between the two ends. This CDR3 spans 15 amino acids. Per the germline V gene, CDR1 is MGHRA and CDR2 is YSYEKL. The CDR3 region is CASSLGGISGNTIYF. The CDR3, as DNA: TGCGCCAGCAGCCTTGGAGGGATTTCTGGAAACACCATATATTTT.